These 15 T cell receptor beta chains were sequenced from one sample in a study of cytomegalovirus exposure and HLA in healthy donors. Amplification used 60 Vbeta primers and 13 Jbeta primers. Sequencing was performed with immunoSEQ multiplex PCR; in TCRdb, only in-frame clones are kept and a portion is missing. The table has about 150,000 clones, roughly 83% seen once. Sequenced material: PBMCs. The source of these receptors is a woman under 30 in good health and CMV-seronegative.

J is TRBJ1-1 and V is TRBV19; the match to TRBD1 covers 7 bases. Germline-derived CDR1 and CDR2 are LNHDA and SQIVND (reference sequence). The CDR3 has 15 residues. J gave up 1 base and V 10 bases, and 12 bases lay outside the gene matches. The CDR3: CATGLRKGANTEAFF. CDR3 bases: TGTGCCACCGGGTTGCGTAAGGGGGCGAACACTGAAGCTTTCTTT.

This rearrangement joins TRBV6-6 to TRBJ1-1, with D perhaps matching TRBD1 (5 bases). CDR1 is MNHNY and CDR2 is SVGAGI in the germline V gene (reference sequence). This CDR3 has 16 residues. The ends were cut back, 0 bases at V and 3 bases at J, with 14 bases in the middle. CDR3 amino acids: CASSYSRAREDTEAFF. The CDR3 DNA is TGTGCCAGCAGTTACTCGAGAGCCAGGGAGGACACTGAAGCTTTCTTT.

The rearrangement links TRBV15 to TRBJ1-4; D unresolved. The germline CDR1 and CDR2 sequences are LNHNV and YYDKDF (reference sequence). V was clipped by 0 bases and J by 1 base, with 6 bases between them. The CDR3 is 15 residues long. CDR3 amino acids: CATSREPGTNEKLFF. CDR3 nucleotide sequence: TGTGCCACCAGCAGAGAGCCAGGAACTAATGAAAAACTGTTTTTT.

The V gene is TRBV4-1, the J gene TRBJ1-1, with TRBD1 as a possible D gene (6 bases). V was shortened by 2 bases and J by 1 base, with 8 bases between the two germline ends. Germline V gene sequence: CDR1 MGHRA, CDR2 YSYEKL. This CDR3 comprises 14 residues. In nucleotides, the CDR3 is TGCGCCAGCAGCCAATCGGGACAGAACACTGAAGCTTTCTTT. Amino acid sequence: CASSQSGQNTEAFF.

The chain links TRBV19 to TRBJ2-7, with 9 bases aligning to TRBD1. The CDR3 is 15 residues long. Germline V gives CDR1 LNHDA, CDR2 SQIVND (reference sequence). Germline trimming cut 4 bases from V and 6 bases from J; bases unmatched to any gene: 10. CDR3 sequence: CASSTIPGQGAEQYF. CDR3 DNA sequence: TGTGCCAGTAGTACGATACCGGGACAGGGAGCCGAGCAGTACTTC.

This chain links TRBV28 with TRBJ1-2; D is perhaps TRBD1 (6 bases). Germline CDR1 MDHEN, CDR2 SYDVKM. The V end lost 4 bases, the J end lost 5 bases, and 11 bases lay between the germline ends. The CDR3 length is 13 residues. As DNA, the CDR3 is TGTGCCAGCAGTTCGGACAGCCGTTATGGCTACACCTTC. This gives the protein CASSSDSRYGYTF.

CDR3 DNA: TGTGCCAGCAGGCAGGGGGCGATGAGCAATCAGCCCCAGCATTTT. Its protein is CASRQGAMSNQPQHF. The chain employs TRBV13 and TRBJ1-5, with TRBD1 matching 8 bases. Per the germline V gene, CDR1 is PRHDT and CDR2 is FYEKMQ (reference sequence). CDR3 size: 15 residues. The V segment lost 6 bases and the J segment 1 base; nucleotides outside the gene matches: 5.

The gene calls are TRBV27 and TRBJ1-4; 7 nucleotides match TRBD1. The trim removed 2 bases at V and 8 bases at J, leaving 8 bases unmatched. Germline-derived CDR1 and CDR2 are MNHEY and SMNVEV (reference sequence). The length of the CDR3 is 15 residues. The DNA for the CDR3 is TGTGCCAGCAGTTTAACAGACAGGGTTGGGGAAAAACTGTTTTTT. Amino acid sequence: CASSLTDRVGEKLFF.

Of note for this clone: One junction end disagrees with the germline gene, perhaps due to a read error. The chain combines TRBV7-9 with TRBJ2-7; 10 nucleotides line up with TRBD1. The CDR3 is 17 residues long. Germline CDR1 is SEHNR and CDR2 is FQNEAQ (reference sequence). The CDR3 DNA reads TGTTCCAGCAGCTTACTTCGGACAGGGGGTACCTCCTACGAGCAGTACTTC. Its translation is CSSSLLRTGGTSYEQYF.

This clone was seen ten or more times. The chain recombines TRBV6-1 with TRBJ2-7; TRBD1 aligns across 7 bases. The CDR3 runs 15 residues. The V gene end was trimmed by 2 bases and the J gene end by 2 bases; junction bases not matched to a gene: 6. In germline, CDR1 is MNHNS, CDR2 SASEGT. This CDR3 is CASSENPTGPYEQYF. CDR3 nucleotide sequence: TGTGCCAGCAGTGAAAACCCGACAGGGCCCTACGAGCAGTACTTC.

The table lists this clone with a count of one. This chain uses TRBV2 with TRBJ2-7; tentative D call: TRBD2 (7 bases). This CDR3 comprises 14 residues. Germline V lookup: CDR1 SNHLY, CDR2 FYNNEI. The ends were cut back, 6 bases at V and 3 bases at J, with 15 bases in the middle. CDR3 loop: CASRGGTHNYEQYF. CDR3 DNA sequence: TGTGCCAGCAGGGGGGGGACACATAACTACGAGCAGTACTTC.

In this sample, this clone turned up once. The chain has TRBV9 and TRBJ2-5; TRBD1 aligns across 9 bases. Germline values: CDR1 SGDLS, CDR2 YYNGEE. V gave up 4 bases and J gave up 6 bases; unmatched junction bases: 13. This CDR3 contains 16 residues. This CDR3 is CASSFPDRGVRQTQYF. CDR3 bases: TGTGCCAGCAGCTTCCCGGACAGGGGTGTTCGACAGACCCAGTACTTC.

V is TRBV7-3 and J is TRBJ2-7; 10 nucleotides line up with TRBD1. The CDR3 spans 15 residues. Germline-derived CDR1 and CDR2 are SGHTA and FQGTGA. V shed 5 bases and J 1 base; nucleotides not matched to a gene: 5. The CDR3, as DNA: TGTGCCAGCAGCCCCGGGACAGGGGCGTCCTACGAGCAGTACTTC. This gives the protein CASSPGTGASYEQYF.

This chain joins TRBV6-5 and TRBJ1-4; D gene ambiguous. Trimming cost V 0 bases and J 8 bases, with 16 bases left between them. The CDR3 is 16 amino acids. Germline V gene sequence: CDR1 MNHEY, CDR2 SVGAGI. As DNA, the CDR3 is TGTGCCAGCAGTTACTCGATATGGAGGAAAGGCGAAAAACTGTTTTTT. It yields the protein CASSYSIWRKGEKLFF.

V is TRBV6-1 and J is TRBJ1-3, with TRBD1 matching 8 bases. The CDR3 runs 17 residues. Trimming took 4 bases from V and 0 from J; bases not matched to a gene: 8. Per the germline V gene, CDR1 is MNHNS and CDR2 is SASEGT. The CDR3 protein is CASSGRDRLVSGNTIYF. The CDR3 DNA is TGTGCCAGCAGTGGACGGGACAGGTTGGTCTCTGGAAACACCATATATTTT.